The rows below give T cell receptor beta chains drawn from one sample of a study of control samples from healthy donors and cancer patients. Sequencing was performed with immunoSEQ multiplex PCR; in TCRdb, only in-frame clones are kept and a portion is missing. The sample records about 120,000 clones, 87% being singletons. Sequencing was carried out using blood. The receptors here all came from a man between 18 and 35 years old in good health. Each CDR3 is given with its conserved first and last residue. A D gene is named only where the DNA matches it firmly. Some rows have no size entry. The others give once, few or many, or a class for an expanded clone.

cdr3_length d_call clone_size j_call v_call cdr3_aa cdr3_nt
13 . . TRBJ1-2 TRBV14 CASSQIPGEGYTF TGTGCCAGCAGCCAAATTCCCGGGGAAGGCTACACCTTC
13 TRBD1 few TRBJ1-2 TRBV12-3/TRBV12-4 CASSPSGGYGYTF TGTGCCAGCAGTCCTTCAGGGGGCTATGGCTACACCTTC
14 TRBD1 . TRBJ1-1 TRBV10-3 CAISKGARNTEAFF TGTGCCATCAGTAAGGGGGCCCGGAACACTGAAGCTTTCTTT
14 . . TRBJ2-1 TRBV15 CATSRVFETREQFF TGTGCCACCAGCAGAGTTTTCGAGACTAGGGAGCAGTTCTTC
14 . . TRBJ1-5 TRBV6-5 CASSKWDGNQPQHF TGTGCCAGCAGCAAATGGGACGGCAATCAGCCCCAGCATTTT
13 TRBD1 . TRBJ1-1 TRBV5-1 CASSLQGDTEAFF TGCGCCAGCAGCTTACAGGGGGACACTGAAGCTTTCTTT
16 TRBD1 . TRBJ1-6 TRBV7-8 CASSLAGTAYNSPLHF TGTGCCAGCAGCTTAGCAGGGACAGCTTATAATTCACCCCTCCACTTT
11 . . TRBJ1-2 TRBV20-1 CSARRLDGYTF TGCAGTGCTAGAAGACTAGATGGCTACACCTTC
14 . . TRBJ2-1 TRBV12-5 CASDQGLTYNEQFF TGTGCTAGTGACCAGGGGCTAACCTACAATGAGCAGTTCTTC
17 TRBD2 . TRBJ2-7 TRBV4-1 CASSQDAPDSGRYEQYF TGCGCCAGCAGCCAAGATGCTCCTGATAGCGGGAGGTACGAGCAGTACTTC
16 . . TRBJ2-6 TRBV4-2 CASSQAGNSGANVLTF TGTGCCAGCAGCCAAGCAGGGAACTCTGGGGCCAACGTCCTGACTTTC
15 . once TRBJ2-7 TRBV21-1 CASSIRRRSAYEQYF TGTGCCAGCAGCATCCGGCGGCGGTCAGCCTACGAGCAGTACTTC
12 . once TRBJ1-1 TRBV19 CASRDGLTEAFF TGTGCCAGTCGGGACGGACTCACTGAAGCTTTCTTT
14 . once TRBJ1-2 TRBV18 CASSPPGITYGYTF TGTGCCAGCTCACCACCAGGGATAACCTATGGCTACACCTTC
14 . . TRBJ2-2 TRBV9 CASSVDWNTGELFF TGTGCCAGCAGCGTAGATTGGAACACCGGGGAGCTGTTTTTT
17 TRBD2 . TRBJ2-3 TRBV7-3 CASSSILAEANTDTQYF TGTGCCAGCAGCTCCATACTAGCGGAGGCAAACACAGATACGCAGTATTTT
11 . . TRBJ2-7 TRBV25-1 CASSVPYEQYF TGTGCCAGCAGTGTCCCCTACGAGCAGTACTTC
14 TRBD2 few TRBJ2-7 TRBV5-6 CASSPGGGSYEQYF TGTGCCAGCAGCCCAGGCGGCGGGAGTTACGAGCAGTACTTC
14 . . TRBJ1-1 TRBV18 CASSQERTASEAFF TGTGCCAGCTCCCAAGAAAGGACAGCGTCTGAAGCTTTCTTT
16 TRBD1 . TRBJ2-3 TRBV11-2 CASSPVQGVSTDTQYF TGTGCCAGCAGCCCCGTCCAGGGGGTGAGTACAGATACGCAGTATTTT
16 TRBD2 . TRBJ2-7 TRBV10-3 CAISDHGTSASYEQYF TGTGCCATCAGTGACCATGGGACTAGCGCCTCCTACGAGCAGTACTTC
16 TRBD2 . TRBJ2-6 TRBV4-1 CASSQIGTSGDNVLTF TGCGCCAGCAGCCAAATAGGGACTAGCGGGGACAACGTCCTGACTTTC
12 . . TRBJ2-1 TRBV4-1 CASRHTDDEQFF TGCGCCAGCAGACACACCGACGATGAGCAGTTCTTC
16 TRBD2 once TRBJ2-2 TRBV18 CASSPRLAGQTGELFF TGTGCCAGCTCACCACGACTAGCGGGACAGACCGGGGAGCTGTTTTTT
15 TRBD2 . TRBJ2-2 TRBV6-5 CASMRGRTWTGELFF TGTGCCAGCATGCGGGGGAGGACGTGGACCGGGGAGCTGTTTTTT
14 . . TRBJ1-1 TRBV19 CASISPGLGTEAFF TGTGCCAGTATCTCCCCAGGGTTGGGGACTGAAGCTTTCTTT
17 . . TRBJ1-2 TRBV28 CASSYPWAGEGIYGYTF TGTGCCAGCAGTTACCCATGGGCAGGGGAAGGGATCTATGGCTACACCTTC
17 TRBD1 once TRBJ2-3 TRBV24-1 CATSDVNDRGGTDTQYF TGTGCCACCAGTGATGTAAACGACAGGGGTGGCACAGATACGCAGTATTTT
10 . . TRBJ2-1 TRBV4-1 CASSQGRKFF TGCGCCAGCAGCCAAGGGCGTAAGTTCTTC
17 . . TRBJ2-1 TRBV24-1 CATSDTGTLGAYNEQFF TGTGCCACCAGTGACACCGGGACCCTGGGGGCCTACAATGAGCAGTTCTTC
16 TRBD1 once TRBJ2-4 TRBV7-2 CASSGDRVGAKNIQYF TGTGCCAGCAGCGGAGACAGGGTGGGAGCCAAAAACATTCAGTACTTC
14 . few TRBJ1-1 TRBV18 CASSPGIMNTEAFF TGTGCCAGCTCGCCAGGGATTATGAACACTGAAGCTTTCTTT
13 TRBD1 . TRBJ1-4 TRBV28 CASVTGGGEKLFF TGTGCCAGCGTAACAGGGGGAGGGGAAAAACTGTTTTTT
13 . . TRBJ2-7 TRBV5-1 CASSFEMTYEQYF TGCGCCAGCAGCTTCGAAATGACCTACGAGCAGTACTTC
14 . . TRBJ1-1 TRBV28 CASAIPGRDTEAFF TGTGCCAGCGCCATACCGGGTCGCGACACTGAAGCTTTCTTT
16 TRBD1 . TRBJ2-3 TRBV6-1 CASSDSGTGDTDTQYF TGTGCCAGCAGTGATTCCGGGACAGGGGACACAGATACGCAGTATTTT
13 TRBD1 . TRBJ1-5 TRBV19 CASRGQGSGPQHF TGTGCCAGTAGGGGACAGGGCTCGGGGCCCCAGCATTTT
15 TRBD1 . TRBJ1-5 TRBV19 CASSRRTGGNQPQHF TGTGCCAGTAGTAGACGTACAGGGGGAAATCAGCCCCAGCATTTT
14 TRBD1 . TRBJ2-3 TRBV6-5 CASSTDRGPDTQYF TGTGCCAGCAGTACGGACAGGGGGCCAGATACGCAGTATTTT